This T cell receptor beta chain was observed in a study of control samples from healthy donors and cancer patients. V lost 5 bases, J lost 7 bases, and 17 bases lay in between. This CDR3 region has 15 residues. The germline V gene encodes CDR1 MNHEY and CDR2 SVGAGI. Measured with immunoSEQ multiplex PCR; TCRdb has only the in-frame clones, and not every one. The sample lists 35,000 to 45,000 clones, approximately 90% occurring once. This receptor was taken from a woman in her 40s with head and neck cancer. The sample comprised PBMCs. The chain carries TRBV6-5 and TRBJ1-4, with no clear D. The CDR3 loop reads CASSPGYRSTEKLFF. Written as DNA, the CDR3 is TGTGCCAGCAGTCCTGGGTACCGATCAACTGAAAAACTGTTTTTT.